This T cell receptor beta chain was obtained from a study of cytomegalovirus exposure and HLA in healthy donors (dated by TCRdb to the late 2010s). A note on the overall study: According to an earlier analysis of around 600 of the donors, about 179 million T cells yielded 117 million unique TCR beta sequences and approximately 300 Gb of sequence data. Of the roughly 410 genotyped donors, 65% to 90% were placed in the genetic ancestry cluster associated with self-reported Caucasian donors. The T cell repertoires of some 700 subjects were profiled by immunosequencing and related to cytomegalovirus serostatus. Donor age, sex, ethnicity and CMV serostatus were compiled alongside the repertoire data. On average, 235,054 unique TCR beta nucleotide sequences were sequenced per donor among about 400 genotyped donors of the cohort, with approximately 18% of those sequences being non-productive. HLA typing included class I and class II loci at four-digit resolution. Rather than using new phenotypic data, the later analysis identified candidate immune exposures from TCR beta sequences and from how often those sequences occurred across donors. In addition to the first cohort of approximately 670 subjects, a separate validation cohort of some 120 different subjects was used. All discovery cohort repertoires had been generated on a single sequencing platform. To decide whether each TCR beta V gene segment behaved as functional or pseudogenic, an earlier analysis of several hundred of the donors relied on high-throughput TCR beta sequencing. A later genetic analysis used genome-wide SNP genotypes for about 65% of the 666 donors, treating that subset as a discovery cohort. Typing coverage differed by locus: A, B, C, DRB1 and DQB1 were typed in about 620-640 donors, DQA1 in 522, DPA1 in 606, and DPB1 in 450 to 490. To predict cytomegalovirus infection status, the study brought together high-throughput TCR immunosequencing, statistical association of individual TCRs with disease status, and machine learning. The aim of the study was to test whether cataloging public T cell receptors could identify signatures of past pathogen exposure. A later analysis re-examined previously published TCR beta repertoires from more than 650 donors and added high-resolution HLA genotyping to investigate patterns of TCR occurrence. Approximately 310 gigabases of sequencing data and some 85 million unique TCR sequences were included in an early release covering 500 to 750 HLA-typed donors. About five DR-DQ haplotypes were handled as single units for association and clustering, since linkage in the cohort was strong.

Comments on this clone: The target of this receptor is not known. No qualities accompany the bases; no much larger clone lies one base away.

The cohort consisted of 600 or so healthy bone marrow donors. At the time of sampling, all cohort members were nominally healthy, though unrecorded immune exposures were likely present. CMV serostatus was positive for approximately 300 and negative for 352 of the 666 cohort members, and was not recorded for this donor. Each donor provided a peripheral blood sample, and peripheral blood mononuclear cells were used for TCR beta sequencing. Genomic DNA extraction from the blood cell samples was performed with the Qiagen DNeasy Blood Extraction Kit. Receptors were amplified or captured by the immunoSEQ multiplex PCR assay. For the multiplex PCR, a mixture combining 60 forward primers for TCR Vbeta segments and 13 reverse primers for TCR Jbeta segments was used. A multiplex PCR assay on genomic DNA amplified the CDR3 region of rearranged TCR beta genes. Amplified TCR beta libraries were sequenced as 87-base-pair reads on the Illumina HiSeq System. In the paper's pipeline: Across the 700 or so repertoires, a later analysis counted 60 million to 90 million unique TCR beta chains, some 11 million of which were shared by at least two donors. A nearest-neighbor algorithm error-corrected the raw reads and collapsed the reads into unique sequences, merging closely related sequences to remove PCR and sequencing errors. Alignment of CDR3 sequences to IMGT reference sequences was used to assign V, D and J gene segments. For a sequence to be retained, at least a six-nucleotide match to both a V gene segment and a J gene segment was required. Rearrangements were classified as productive when the CDR3 lacked stop codons and remained in frame with V and J, and all other rearrangements were classified as non-productive. Following IMGT convention, CDR3 was defined as the stretch from the second conserved V-encoded cysteine to the conserved J-encoded phenylalanine. The earlier analysis of more than 450 of the donors excluded sequences that lacked an unambiguous match to a single V gene segment. In an earlier analysis of more than 500 of the donors, a V segment was called functional when productive rearrangements were above 56.7%, and segregating when the standard deviation between donors exceeded 5%. A statistical classification framework was built for diagnosing cytomegalovirus status from the catalog of TCR beta chain sequences. In a later analysis, V and J genes were assigned by comparing TCR nucleotide sequences against IMGT/GENE-DB human TR gene sequences. A later analysis assigned CDR3 sequences and most-parsimonious VDJ recombination scenarios with the TCRdist pipeline. In a later analysis, each TCR beta chain was defined by its CDR3 amino acid sequence together with its V-gene family, and reads without a unique V-gene family were excluded. As a way to deal with suspected cross-contamination and a sequencing artifact, a later analysis dropped under 600 nucleotide sequences that were highly shared and had low generation probability. In a later analysis, a clonal expansion index for each public chain was calculated from normalized within-repertoire ranks of inferred template counts. In a later analysis, generation probabilities were computed with a VDJ recombination model fitted to out-of-frame rearrangements, and the resulting probabilities were checked against IGoR. Hypergeometric tests were used in a later analysis to score TCR-TCR, TCR-HLA and TCR-CMV co-occurrence, with a repertoire-size bias correction applied to the TCR pairs. A later analysis estimated false discovery rates by permuting HLA or CMV assignments 20 times. In a later analysis, co-occurring TCRs were grouped using DBSCAN, with TCRdist sequence similarity added in when clustering inside HLA-allele-positive subsets. Repertoires with fewer than 30,000 or more than 120,000 public chains, plus five repertoires with anomalous nucleotide sharing, were excluded from co-occurrence clustering. Entries here come from immuneACCESS through TCRdb and include only in-frame sequences with V and J called. Some clones fail to appear in such tables; in the studies checked, an unresolved V gene covers under half of the shortfall, and the cause of the remainder is unknown. D and trimming were read from the DNA, whereas the V and J calls and clone size are those reported in that table. Across this sample there are about 180,000 clones, with 72% seen only once. Of the sample, 2% to 3% falls within the top ten clones.

Broad study findings and their caveats: A later analysis found that HLA-associated TCR beta chains were more clonally expanded and had lower generation probabilities than equally common non-associated chains. Correlated functional status among segregating V segments might reflect linkage disequilibrium, but an unknown experimental factor could not be ruled out. Specific HLA alleles were associated with 18,000 or so TCR beta sequences at a false discovery rate of 0.05 in a later analysis. When HLA alleles, especially DR and DQ, strongly co-occurred, attributing TCR associations to individual alleles was difficult. In vitro tests confirmed that a few of the cytomegalovirus-associated TCR beta chains recognize cytomegalovirus antigens. The authors suggested that the approach could potentially be generalized to other disease states and immunological phenotypes. In a later analysis, several top co-occurrence clusters were reported to appear linked to parvovirus B19, influenza, CMV and Epstein-Barr virus. While some public TCRs were present in many individuals, most TCR sequences turned up only very rarely across donors. In a later analysis, most CMV-associated TCR beta chains were found to appear HLA-restricted, with HLA associations seemingly driven largely by CMV exposure. CMV serostatus was the only immune exposure information available for the cohort. In an earlier analysis of about 550 of the donors, most TCR beta V segments were observed in productive rearrangements about 90% or about 30% of the time, broadly matching IMGT annotations. The cohort was sequenced for TCR beta chains only, and without alpha or paired-chain data the features that could be detected were limited. In a later genetic analysis, a missense DCLRE1C variant was associated with V-gene and J-gene trimming of TCR beta chains, and the association was replicated in an independent cohort. Cytomegalovirus status was reported to be diagnosed by the classifier with high specificity and sensitivity in both the original and validation cohorts. Roughly uniform sequencing depth across donors was assumed in presence/absence analyses, although this assumption may not hold. In a later genetic analysis, fewer N-insertions in productive TCRs were reported among donors in an Asian-associated ancestry cluster than the roughly 640-donor mean. A further reported finding was that TCR beta sequences accurately predicted the HLA-A and HLA-B alleles for most subjects in the first cohort. Some 15 rarely observed V segments, including chromosome 9 orphons, were excluded from the earlier analysis of approximately 500 of the donors because counts were too low. The study listed 150 to 200 TCR beta chains as associated with cytomegalovirus. According to a later analysis, TCR association rates differed among HLA loci, with DRB1 alleles showing the most associated TCRs and HLA-C alleles showing the fewest. A cluster of highly shared sequence variants was judged likely to represent a technical artifact of the sequencing pipeline. Because HLA typing was unavailable for some donors at each locus, only the typed subset was used in association tests.

Specimen: PBMCs. This TCR came from a human donor in good health.

The CDR3 amino acid sequence is: CASSEGLASSYEQYF. The DNA sequence is as follows: TGTGCCAGCAGTGAAGGTCTAGCGAGCTCCTACGAGCAGTACTTC. The chain was built from TRBV6-1 and TRBJ2-7; TRBD2 could be the D gene, as 6 bases match. The CDR3 measures 15 amino acids from cysteine to phenylalanine. Of the read, only the CDR3 DNA is kept; its 45 bases are in frame from base 1. CDR1 and CDR2 (MNHNS, SASEGT) derive from the germline V gene. A distance of 10 bases separates the germline ends of V and J, which lose 1 base and 0 bases respectively.